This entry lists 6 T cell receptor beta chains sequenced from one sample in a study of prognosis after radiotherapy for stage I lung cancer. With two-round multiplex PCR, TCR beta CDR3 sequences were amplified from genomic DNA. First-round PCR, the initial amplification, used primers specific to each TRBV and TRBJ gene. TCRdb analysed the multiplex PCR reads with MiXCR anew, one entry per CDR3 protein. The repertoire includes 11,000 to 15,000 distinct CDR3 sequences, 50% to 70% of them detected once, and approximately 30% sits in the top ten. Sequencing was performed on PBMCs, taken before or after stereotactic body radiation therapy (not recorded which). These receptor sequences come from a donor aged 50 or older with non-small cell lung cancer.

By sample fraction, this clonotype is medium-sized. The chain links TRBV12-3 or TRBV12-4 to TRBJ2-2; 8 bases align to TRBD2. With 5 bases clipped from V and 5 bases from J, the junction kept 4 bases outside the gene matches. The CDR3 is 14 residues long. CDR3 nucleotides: TGTGCCAGCAGTACTAGCGGTAGGACCGGGGAGCTGTTTTTT. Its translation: CASSTSGRTGELFF.

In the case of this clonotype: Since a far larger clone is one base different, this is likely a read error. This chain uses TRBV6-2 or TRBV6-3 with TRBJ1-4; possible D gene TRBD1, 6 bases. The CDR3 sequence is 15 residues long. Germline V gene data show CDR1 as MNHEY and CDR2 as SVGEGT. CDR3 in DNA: TGTGCCAGCAGCCGAATTACAGGGCCGAAACCACCCCTCAACTTT. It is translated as CASSRITGPKPPLNF.

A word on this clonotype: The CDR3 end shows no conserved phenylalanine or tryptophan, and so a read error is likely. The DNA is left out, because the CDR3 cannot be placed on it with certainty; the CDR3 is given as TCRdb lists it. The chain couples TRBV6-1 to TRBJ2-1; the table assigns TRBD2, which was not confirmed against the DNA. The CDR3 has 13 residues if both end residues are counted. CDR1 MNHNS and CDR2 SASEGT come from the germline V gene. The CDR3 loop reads CASSDGLLDEQLL.

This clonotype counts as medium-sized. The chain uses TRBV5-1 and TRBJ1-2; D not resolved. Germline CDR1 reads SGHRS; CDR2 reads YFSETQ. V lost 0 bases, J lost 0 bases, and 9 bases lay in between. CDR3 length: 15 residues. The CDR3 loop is CASSLAGGANYGYTF. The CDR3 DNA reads TGCGCCAGCAGCTTGGCGGGCGGCGCTAACTATGGCTACACCTTC.

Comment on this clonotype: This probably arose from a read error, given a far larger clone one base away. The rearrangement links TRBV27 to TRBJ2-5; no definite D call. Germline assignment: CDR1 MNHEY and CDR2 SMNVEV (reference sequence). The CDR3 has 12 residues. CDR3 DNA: TGTGCCAGCAGTTTGAGCCCCAATGAGCAGTTATTC. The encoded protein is CASSLSPNEQLF.

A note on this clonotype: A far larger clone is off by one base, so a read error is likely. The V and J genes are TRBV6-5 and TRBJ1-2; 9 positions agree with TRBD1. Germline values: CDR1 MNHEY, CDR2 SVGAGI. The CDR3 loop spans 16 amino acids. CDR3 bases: TGTGACAGCAGCTCCGCTACAGGGGGCGCACCCTATGGCTACACCTTC. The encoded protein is CDSSSATGGAPYGYTF.